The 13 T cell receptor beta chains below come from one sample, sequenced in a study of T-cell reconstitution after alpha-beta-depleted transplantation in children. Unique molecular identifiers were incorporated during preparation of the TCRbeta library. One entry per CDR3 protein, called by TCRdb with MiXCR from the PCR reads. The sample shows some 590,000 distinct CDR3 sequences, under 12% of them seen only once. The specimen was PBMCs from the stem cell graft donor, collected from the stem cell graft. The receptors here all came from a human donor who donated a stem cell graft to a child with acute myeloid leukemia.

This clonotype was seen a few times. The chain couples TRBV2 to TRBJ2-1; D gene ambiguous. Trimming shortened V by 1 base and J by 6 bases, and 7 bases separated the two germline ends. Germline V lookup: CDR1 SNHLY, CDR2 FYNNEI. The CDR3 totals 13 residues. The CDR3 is CASSEEVVNEQFF. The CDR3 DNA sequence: TGTGCCAGCAGTGAAGAAGTAGTCAATGAGCAGTTCTTC. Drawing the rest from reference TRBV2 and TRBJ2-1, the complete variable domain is EPEVTQTPSHQVTQMGQEVILRCVPISNHLYFYWYRQILGQKVEFLVSFYNNEISEKSEIFDDQFSVERPDGSNFTLKIRSTKLEDSAMYFCASSEEVVNEQFFGPGTRLTVL.

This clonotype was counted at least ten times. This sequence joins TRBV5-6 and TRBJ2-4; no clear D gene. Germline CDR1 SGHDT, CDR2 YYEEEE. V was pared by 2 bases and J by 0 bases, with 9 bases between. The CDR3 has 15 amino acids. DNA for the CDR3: TGTGCCAGCAGCTTCGGTCTAGGAGCCAAAAACATTCAGTACTTC. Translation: CASSFGLGAKNIQYF.

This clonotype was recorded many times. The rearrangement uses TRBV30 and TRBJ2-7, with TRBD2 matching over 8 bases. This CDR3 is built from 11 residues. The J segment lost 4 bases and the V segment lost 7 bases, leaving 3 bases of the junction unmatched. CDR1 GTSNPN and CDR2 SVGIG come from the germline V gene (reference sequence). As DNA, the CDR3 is TGTGCCTTTAGCGGGAAGTACGAGCAGTACTTC. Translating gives CAFSGKYEQYF.

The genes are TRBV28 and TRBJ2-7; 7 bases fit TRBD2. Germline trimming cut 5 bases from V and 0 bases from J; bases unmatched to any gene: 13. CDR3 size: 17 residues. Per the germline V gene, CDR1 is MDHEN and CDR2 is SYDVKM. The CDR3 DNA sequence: TGTGCCAGCAGTCAAATACAGACTAGCATCAACTCCTACGAGCAGTACTTC. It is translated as CASSQIQTSINSYEQYF. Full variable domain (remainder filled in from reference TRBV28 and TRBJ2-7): DVKVTQSSRYLVKRTGEKVFLECVQDMDHENMFWYRQDPGLGLRLIYFSYDVKMKEKGDIPEGYSVSREKKERFSLILESASTNQTSMYLCASSQIQTSINSYEQYFGPGTRLTVT.

CDR3 DNA: TGCGCCAGCAGCCAAGTGGGAGACAGGAACAATGAGCAGTTCTTC. Amino acid sequence: CASSQVGDRNNEQFF. The chain has TRBV4-3 and TRBJ2-1, with a tentative D call TRBD1 (6 bases). The CDR3 consists of 15 residues. Germline CDR1 and CDR2: LGHNA and YSLEER. V was clipped by 1 base and J by 5 bases, with 12 bases between them.

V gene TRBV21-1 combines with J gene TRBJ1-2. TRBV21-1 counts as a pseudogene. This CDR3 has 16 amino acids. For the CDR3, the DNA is TGTGCCAGCAGCAAAAAATGGCTTAGGGTCGGCTATGGCTACACCTTC. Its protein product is CASSKKWLRVGYGYTF.

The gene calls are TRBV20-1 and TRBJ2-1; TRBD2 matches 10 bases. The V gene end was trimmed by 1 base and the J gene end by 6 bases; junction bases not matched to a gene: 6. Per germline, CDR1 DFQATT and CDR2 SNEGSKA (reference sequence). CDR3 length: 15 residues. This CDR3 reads CSARGSSGRSNEQFF. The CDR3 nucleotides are TGCAGTGCTAGAGGTTCTAGCGGGAGATCCAATGAGCAGTTCTTC.

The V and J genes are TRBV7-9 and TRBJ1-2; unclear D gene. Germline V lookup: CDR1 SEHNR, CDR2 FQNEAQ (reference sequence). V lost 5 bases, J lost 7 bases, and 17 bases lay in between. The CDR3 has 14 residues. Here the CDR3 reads CASSLLDGAAGYTF. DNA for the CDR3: TGTGCCAGCAGCCTCCTTGATGGTGCAGCTGGCTACACCTTC.

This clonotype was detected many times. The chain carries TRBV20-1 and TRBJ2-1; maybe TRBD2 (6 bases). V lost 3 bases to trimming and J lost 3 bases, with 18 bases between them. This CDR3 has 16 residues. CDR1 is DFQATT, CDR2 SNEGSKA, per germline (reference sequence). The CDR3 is CSASSSASDHYNEQFF. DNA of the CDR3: TGCAGTGCTAGTTCTTCAGCTAGCGACCACTACAATGAGCAGTTCTTC.

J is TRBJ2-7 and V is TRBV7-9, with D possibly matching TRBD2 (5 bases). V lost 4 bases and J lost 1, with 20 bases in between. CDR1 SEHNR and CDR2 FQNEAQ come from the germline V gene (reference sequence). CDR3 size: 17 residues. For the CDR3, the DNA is TGTGCCAGCAGCTCCCTGGGCAAACGGGGAACGTCCTACGAGCAGTACTTC. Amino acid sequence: CASSSLGKRGTSYEQYF. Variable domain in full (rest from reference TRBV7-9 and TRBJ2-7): DTGVSQNPRHKITKRGQNVTFRCDPISEHNRLYWYRQTLGQGPEFLTYFQNEAQLEKSRLLSDRFSAERPKGSFSTLEIQRTEQGDSAMYLCASSSLGKRGTSYEQYFGPGTRLTVT.

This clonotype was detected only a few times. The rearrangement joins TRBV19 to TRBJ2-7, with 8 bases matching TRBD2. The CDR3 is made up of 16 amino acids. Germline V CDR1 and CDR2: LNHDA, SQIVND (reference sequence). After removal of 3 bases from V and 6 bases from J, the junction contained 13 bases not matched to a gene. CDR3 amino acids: CASSIQLAGRAAEQYF. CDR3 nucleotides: TGTGCCAGTAGTATCCAGTTAGCGGGGAGGGCTGCCGAGCAGTACTTC.

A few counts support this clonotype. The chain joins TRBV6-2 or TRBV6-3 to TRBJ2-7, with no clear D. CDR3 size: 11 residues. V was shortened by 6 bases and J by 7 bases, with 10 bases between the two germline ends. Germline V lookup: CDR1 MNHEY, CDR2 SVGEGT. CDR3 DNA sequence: TGTGCCAGCAGCCTCCCCTGGGAGCAGTACTTC. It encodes CASSLPWEQYF.

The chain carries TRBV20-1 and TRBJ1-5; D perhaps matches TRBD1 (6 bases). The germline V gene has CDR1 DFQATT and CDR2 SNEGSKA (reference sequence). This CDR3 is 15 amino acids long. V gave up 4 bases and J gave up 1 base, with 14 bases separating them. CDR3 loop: CSAIVQGISNQPQHF. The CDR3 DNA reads TGCAGTGCTATAGTACAGGGTATCAGCAATCAGCCCCAGCATTTT.